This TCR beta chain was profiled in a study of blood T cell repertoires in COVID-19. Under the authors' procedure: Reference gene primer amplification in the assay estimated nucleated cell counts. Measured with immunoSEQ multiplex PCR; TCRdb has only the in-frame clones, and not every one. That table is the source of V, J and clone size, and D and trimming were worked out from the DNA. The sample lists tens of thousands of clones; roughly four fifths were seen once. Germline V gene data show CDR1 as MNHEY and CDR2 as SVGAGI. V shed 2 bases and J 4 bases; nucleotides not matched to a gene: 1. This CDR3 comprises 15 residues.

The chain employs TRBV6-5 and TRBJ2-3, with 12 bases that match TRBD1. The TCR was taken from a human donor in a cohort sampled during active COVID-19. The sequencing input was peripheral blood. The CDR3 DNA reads TGTGCCAGCAGTTACGGGACAGGGGGCGCAGATACGCAGTATTTT. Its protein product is CASSYGTGGADTQYF.